This TCR beta chain comes out of a study of blood T cell repertoires in COVID-19. About the study: Spain, Italy and the United States supplied samples that represented acute and convalescent COVID-19. From T cells, B-cell-depleted T cells, or PBMCs came the material, which was cDNA or gDNA.

After removal of 4 bases from V and 8 bases from J, the junction contained 4 bases not matched to a gene. The CDR3 loop spans 15 amino acids. Germline assignment: CDR1 WSHSY and CDR2 SAAADI. Study processing details: Researchers report that nucleated cell counts were estimated from reference gene primer amplification. The method was immunoSEQ multiplex PCR; TCRdb's version includes in-frame clones alone and lacks a portion of them. V, J and clone size derive from that table, while D and trimming were established from the DNA sequence. The data contain about 270,000 clones, around nine tenths of them singletons.

The chain uses TRBV10-2 and TRBJ2-1; 14 positions agree with TRBD2. The specimen was peripheral blood. The TCR originated in a middle-aged man with active or convalescent COVID-19. CDR3 nucleotide sequence: TGCGCCAGCAGTGCGACTAGCGGGAGGGACGATGAGCAGTTCTTC. Amino acid sequence: CASSATSGRDDEQFF.